This T cell receptor beta chain was recorded in a study of control samples from healthy donors and cancer patients. Libraries were prepared by immunoSEQ multiplex PCR; TCRdb keeps only in-frame clonotypes and omits some of them. The sample lists 15,000 or so clones; roughly 77% were seen once. CDR3 length equals 15 residues. Trimming removed 0 bases from V and 3 bases from J, with 9 bases in between. Germline CDR1 SGDLS, CDR2 YYNGEE. The chain carries TRBV9 and TRBJ2-2; D remains unclear. This sequence was found in a female donor with lung cancer. The specimen was formalin-fixed, paraffin-embedded tissue. CDR3 protein: CASSVDGLYTGELFF. Here the CDR3 DNA reads TGTGCCAGCAGCGTAGACGGCTTATACACCGGGGAGCTGTTTTTT.